A selection of T cell receptor beta chains follows, all from one sample in a study of blood T cell repertoires in COVID-19. Only in-frame clones appear in the TCRdb table, and some are missing; sequencing was by immunoSEQ multiplex PCR. The sample includes about 160,000 clones, about 85% of them seen just once. Sequences were obtained from PBMCs or T cells enriched from blood (not recorded which). Source of these receptors: a woman aged 50 to 60 who had recovered from COVID-19. Each CDR3 is given with its conserved first and last residue. The D gene is left open where the match is weak. Size is stated for part of the rows, as once, few or many counts, or as a class when the clone is expanded.

cdr3_nt: TGTGCCAGCAGCCAAGTTCACCGGGAGAACACCGGGGAGCTGTTTTTT; cdr3_aa: CASSQVHRENTGELFF; clone_size: few; j_call: TRBJ2-2; v_call: TRBV3-1/TRBV3-2; d_call: .; cdr3_length: 16
cdr3_nt: TGTGCCAGCCCTAGCGGGGACCCAGATACGCAGTATTTT; cdr3_aa: CASPSGDPDTQYF; clone_size: once; j_call: TRBJ2-3; v_call: TRBV3-1/TRBV3-2; d_call: TRBD2; cdr3_length: 13
cdr3_nt: TGTGCCAGTGATTTGGGGGGAAGAGCAGATACGCAGTATTTT; cdr3_aa: CASDLGGRADTQYF; clone_size: .; j_call: TRBJ2-3; v_call: TRBV19; d_call: .; cdr3_length: 14
cdr3_nt: TGTGCCAGCAGCCAAGGACAAGGCTACACCTTC; cdr3_aa: CASSQGQGYTF; clone_size: once; j_call: TRBJ1-2; v_call: TRBV14; d_call: .; cdr3_length: 11
cdr3_nt: TGTGCCAGCAGCTTAGCGGAGGGGGCGGTCTATGGCTACACCTTC; cdr3_aa: CASSLAEGAVYGYTF; clone_size: .; j_call: TRBJ1-2; v_call: TRBV7-9; d_call: TRBD1; cdr3_length: 15
cdr3_nt: TGCAGTGCTAGGCCAGCGGGGGAAGAGTTCTTC; cdr3_aa: CSARPAGEEFF; clone_size: few; j_call: TRBJ2-1; v_call: TRBV20-1; d_call: TRBD2; cdr3_length: 11
cdr3_nt: TGTGCCAGTAGCCTAGGACAGGAAGTAACTGAAGCTTTCTTT; cdr3_aa: CASSLGQEVTEAFF; clone_size: .; j_call: TRBJ1-1; v_call: TRBV19; d_call: TRBD1; cdr3_length: 14
cdr3_nt: TGTGCCAGCAGTTTATCGGCTCTAGCAGATTACGAGCAGTACTTC; cdr3_aa: CASSLSALADYEQYF; clone_size: few; j_call: TRBJ2-7; v_call: TRBV27; d_call: .; cdr3_length: 15
cdr3_nt: TGTGCCAGCAGTTTTATCAGGGGGCGCGGAAGCAATCAGCCCCAGCATTTT; cdr3_aa: CASSFIRGRGSNQPQHF; clone_size: .; j_call: TRBJ1-5; v_call: TRBV28; d_call: TRBD1; cdr3_length: 17
cdr3_nt: TGTGCCAGCTCACCAAGCCAGGGGTACGAGCAGTACTTC; cdr3_aa: CASSPSQGYEQYF; clone_size: .; j_call: TRBJ2-7; v_call: TRBV18; d_call: .; cdr3_length: 13
cdr3_nt: TGTGCCAGCAGCTCCCTCACTGGGGCAGGGCGTAGGAATGAGCAGTTCTTC; cdr3_aa: CASSSLTGAGRRNEQFF; clone_size: .; j_call: TRBJ2-1; v_call: TRBV7-2; d_call: .; cdr3_length: 17
cdr3_nt: TGTGCCAGCATCGACAGGGGTTACACAGATACGCAGTATTTT; cdr3_aa: CASIDRGYTDTQYF; clone_size: .; j_call: TRBJ2-3; v_call: TRBV2; d_call: TRBD1; cdr3_length: 14
cdr3_nt: TGTGCCAGCAGCTTAGACAGGAGCCCCTATGGCTACACCTTC; cdr3_aa: CASSLDRSPYGYTF; clone_size: .; j_call: TRBJ1-2; v_call: TRBV7-2; d_call: .; cdr3_length: 14
cdr3_nt: TGTGCCACCAGTGATTCGCAGGTACCCCTCTCTGGGGCCAACGTCCTGACTTTC; cdr3_aa: CATSDSQVPLSGANVLTF; clone_size: .; j_call: TRBJ2-6; v_call: TRBV24-1; d_call: .; cdr3_length: 18
cdr3_nt: TGCGCCAGCAGCCTCCCTAGCGGGGGGGCGAATGAGCAGTTCTTC; cdr3_aa: CASSLPSGGANEQFF; clone_size: .; j_call: TRBJ2-1; v_call: TRBV5-1; d_call: TRBD2; cdr3_length: 15
cdr3_nt: TGCGCCAGCAGCTTGGGCCGGGTGAGAGGGACTGAAGCTTTCTTT; cdr3_aa: CASSLGRVRGTEAFF; clone_size: once; j_call: TRBJ1-1; v_call: TRBV5-1; d_call: .; cdr3_length: 15